This T cell receptor (beta chain) derives from a study of shared T cell receptors in the human thymus. Trimming took 2 bases from V and 5 from J, leaving 18 bases between them. The CDR3 loop spans 16 amino acids. Germline V gene data show CDR1 as SEHNR and CDR2 as FQNEAQ (reference sequence). The protocol was immunoSEQ multiplex PCR, while the TCRdb copy is restricted to in-frame clones and leaves out a portion. Of over 65,000 clones in the sample, over 90% were seen once. The TCR was taken from a human donor. This chain connects TRBV7-9 to TRBJ1-2, with TRBD1 as a possible D gene (5 bases). Source material: thymocytes. This chain's CDR3 is CASSLFPPRGGYGYTF. The DNA for the CDR3 is TGTGCCAGCAGCTTATTTCCCCCCCGGGGGGGTTATGGCTACACCTTC. Variable domain in full (rest from reference TRBV7-9 and TRBJ1-2): DTGVSQNPRHKITKRGQNVTFRCDPISEHNRLYWYRQTLGQGPEFLTYFQNEAQLEKSRLLSDRFSAERPKGSFSTLEIQRTEQGDSAMYLCASSLFPPRGGYGYTFGSGTRLTVV.